This paragraph covers one TCR beta chain sequence. This clone was seen a handful of times. It has no known antigen specificity. Base qualities are not recorded, but no much larger clone differs from it by a single base. The entire isolated RNA was reverse transcribed using the High Capacity cDNA Reverse Transcription Kit, and thus expressed TCRB transcripts were sequenced. Deep immunoSEQ sequencing was performed on naive, central memory and regulatory T cell samples, with an average of around 3.4 million total reads per sample. Sorted cells were lysed in RLT buffer, and RNA was extracted using DNase-treated RNeasy Micro or Mini kits according to cell number. To prevent cross-contamination, every cell subset was processed on its own, while patient and healthy donor samples were processed together. TCRB sequences were amplified from cDNA with the immunoSEQ multiplex PCR, producing 87-bp fragments spanning the CDR3 region. Sequencing of the amplicons was done on the Illumina HiSeq platform. As for the original processing: Synthetic template baselines were used to correct PCR bias computationally, reads within Hamming distance 2 were collapsed, and singletons that could not be merged were discarded. Reads were aligned against IMGT so that V, D and J genes, CDR3 length and insertions or deletions at six rearrangement sites could be assigned. Clonotype counts were normalized to sorted cell number within each subset before computing true diversity and Gini coefficients with the tcR R package. The overlap coefficient, calculated on TCRB nucleotide sequences, was used to measure repertoire sharing. Out-of-frame TCRB sequences from naive cells were analyzed to stand in for the pre-selection repertoire. This is the immuneACCESS table as TCRdb keeps it, with only in-frame sequences that have V and J called. A part of the clones is gone; compared with another copy, unresolved V genes explain less than half, and the rest is unexplained. That table supplies the V and J calls and clone size; D and trimming were determined from the DNA. This sample is represented by about 660,000 clones; roughly an eighth of them were singletons. 0.035% to 0.04% of the sample is in the top ten clones.

Each donor gave one peripheral blood draw, averaging approximately 0.11 L, which was collected into heparinised tubes. A BD FACSAria II was used to sort naive, central memory, regulatory and stem cell-like memory CD4+ T cells with a panel that included CD45RO, CCR7, CD25, CD127, CD95 and CD27. A purity above 98% was achieved for all sorted populations. PBMCs were isolated right away by Lymphoprep density gradient centrifugation and were stained directly, without culture. So that batch effects would be minimized, each experiment stained and sorted samples in pairs, pairing one healthy donor with one patient. The germline V gene gives CDR1 as SGHTA and CDR2 as FQGNSA. Relative to germline, V is 1 base shorter and J is 0 bases shorter, with 10 bases between their ends. Taken from cysteine to phenylalanine, the CDR3 has 16 residues. This entry keeps only the CDR3 DNA: 48 bases, framed from base 1. This entry is derived from a study of beta chain features in type 1 diabetes (dated by TCRdb to 2016 to 2019). Turning to the overall study: Patients and healthy donors did not differ in mean age, gender distribution, total cell number or subset yield. The study compared TCRB repertoires of sorted circulating CD4+ T cell subsets between recently diagnosed type 1 diabetes patients and matched healthy donors. Whereas all 30 or so donors provided naive and central memory subsets, regulatory and stem cell-like memory subsets were isolated from just 8 patients and roughly eight healthy donors. A total of 85 million to 140 million sorted cells were examined across all samples, and a strong correlation was observed between cell number per subset and RNA yield. Beyond this particular receptor, the publication reports: Because the HLA sub-analyses included only small numbers of individuals, any influence of HLA type on TCRB rearrangement was left unresolved. At VDJ recombination sites, type 1 diabetes patients had fewer insertions and more deleted nucleotides, which implies abnormalities in thymic rearrangement. Shorter templates might be favored by PCR, yet because patient and control samples were amplified and corrected together, any such skew would affect both groups equally. Type 1 diabetes patients showed a moderate but significant shortening of TCRB CDR3 length in all four CD4+ subsets. Naive, central memory and regulatory TCRB repertoires appeared to be more similar among patients than among healthy donors. Because cDNA was sequenced instead of genomic DNA, activated cells with high expression could be over-represented, although the groups did not differ in activation or CD3 levels.

The sequence came from a man between 18 and 29 years old with type 1 diabetes. Sequencing was performed on naive CD4+ T cells from blood. The cell subset or site tag for this specimen amounts to: true naive CD4+ T cells. The chain employs TRBV7-2 and TRBJ1-3; too little of a D gene remains to name it. The nucleotide sequence is given as TGTGCCAGCAGCTTAGGTTCAGGCCCCTCTGGAAACACCATATATTTT. The translation is CASSLGSGPSGNTIYF. Here the CDR3 is joined to the reference TRBV7-2 and TRBJ1-3 genes, and the full variable domain is: GAGVSQSPSNKVTEKGKDVELRCDPISGHTALYWYRQSLGQGLEFLIYFQGNSAPDKSGLPSDRFSAERTGGSVSTLTIQRTQQEDSAVYLCASSLGSGPSGNTIYFGEGSWLTVV.